This TCR beta chain was sequenced during a study of cytomegalovirus exposure and HLA in healthy donors. CDR1 is MGHRA and CDR2 is YSYEKL in the germline V gene. V was shortened by 3 bases and J by 4 bases, with 10 bases between the two germline ends. CDR3 length: 13 amino acids. Primers: 60 Vbeta forward and 13 Jbeta reverse. The table came from immunoSEQ multiplex PCR; TCRdb's copy has only in-frame clones and leaves some out. The sample carries fewer than 70,000 clones, roughly 74% recorded once. Notes on this clone: Its antigen remains unknown.

The study, taken as a whole, reports: In an earlier analysis, productive rearrangement rates for most beta V segments clustered near 87% or 30%. In all likelihood, a cluster of highly shared sequence variants was a sequencing artifact.

The sequence was collected from an older woman in good health and CMV-seropositive. The chain has TRBV4-1 and TRBJ2-7; maybe TRBD1 (6 bases). Specimen: PBMCs. The CDR3 nucleotides read TGCGCCAGCAGCCACGCACAGGGTTACGAGCAGTACTTC. Its translation: CASSHAQGYEQYF.